Reported below is one TCR beta chain. As yet, its antigen is unknown. CD8+CD57+ cell expansion, shown by flow cytometry, had occurred in the patients selected for sequencing. Patient blood was sampled before any therapy had been received. The sample belongs to a study of CD8+CD57+ T cells in acquired aplastic anemia. Overall study context: The average for DNA from sorted CD4+ and CD8+ cells was approximately 3.2 ug. Study-level results: The number of CD8+ CDR3 sequences shared by patients and controls was approximately 28.

In germline, CDR1 is DFQATT, CDR2 SNEGSKA (reference sequence). V shed 2 bases and J shed 0 bases, with 8 bases lying between them. CDR3 length: 13 amino acids. TCR beta VDJ combinations and CDR3 sequences were profiled from genomic DNA. TCRdb reprocessed the reads with MiXCR, giving one entry per CDR3 protein. The sample records 200,000 or so distinct CDR3 sequences, 55% to 65% being singletons. The receptor comes from a human donor with aplastic anemia. This chain links TRBV20-1 with TRBJ2-7; D gene unclear. The sample comprised sorted CD4+, CD8+, or CD8+CD57+ T cells (not recorded which) from PBMCs. CDR3 DNA sequence: TGCAGTGCTAGAATGGGAAGCTCCTACGAGCAGTACTTC. Amino acids: CSARMGSSYEQYF.